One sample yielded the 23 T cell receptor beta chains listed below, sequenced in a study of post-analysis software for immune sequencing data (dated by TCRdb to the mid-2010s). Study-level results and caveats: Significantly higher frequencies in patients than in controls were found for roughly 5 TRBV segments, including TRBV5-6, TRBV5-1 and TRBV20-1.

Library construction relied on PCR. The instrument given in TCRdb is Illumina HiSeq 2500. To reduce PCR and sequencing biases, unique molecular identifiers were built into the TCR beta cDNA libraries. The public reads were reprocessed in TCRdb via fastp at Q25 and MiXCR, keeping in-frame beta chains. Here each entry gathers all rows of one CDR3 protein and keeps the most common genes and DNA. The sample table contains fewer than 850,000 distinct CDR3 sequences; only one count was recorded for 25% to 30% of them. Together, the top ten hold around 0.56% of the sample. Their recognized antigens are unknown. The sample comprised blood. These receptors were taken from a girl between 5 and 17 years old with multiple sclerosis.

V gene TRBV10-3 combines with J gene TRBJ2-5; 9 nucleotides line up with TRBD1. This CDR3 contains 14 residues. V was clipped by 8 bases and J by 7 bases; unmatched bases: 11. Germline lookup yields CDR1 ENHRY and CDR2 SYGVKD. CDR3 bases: TGTGCCATCGGTGCCAGGACAGGGGTCGGGACCCAGTACTTC. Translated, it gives CAIGARTGVGTQYF.

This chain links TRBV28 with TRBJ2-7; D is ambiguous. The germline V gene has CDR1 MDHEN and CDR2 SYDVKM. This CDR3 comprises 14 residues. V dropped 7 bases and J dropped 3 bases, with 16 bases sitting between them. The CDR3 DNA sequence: TGTGCCAGCATTGAACCGGCACAGCGCTACGAGCAGTACTTC. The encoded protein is CASIEPAQRYEQYF.

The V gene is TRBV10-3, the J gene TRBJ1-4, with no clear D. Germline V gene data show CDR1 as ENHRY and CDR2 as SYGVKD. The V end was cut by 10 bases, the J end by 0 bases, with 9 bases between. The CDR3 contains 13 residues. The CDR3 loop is CATALATNEKLFF. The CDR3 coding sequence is TGTGCCACAGCTCTAGCAACTAATGAAAAACTGTTTTTT.

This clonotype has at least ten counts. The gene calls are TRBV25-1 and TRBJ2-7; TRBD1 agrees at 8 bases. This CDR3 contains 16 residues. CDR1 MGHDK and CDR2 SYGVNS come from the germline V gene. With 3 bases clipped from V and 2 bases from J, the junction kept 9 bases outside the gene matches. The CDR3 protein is CASSEVVGTGAYEQYF. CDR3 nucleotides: TGTGCCAGCAGTGAGGTCGTGGGGACAGGCGCCTACGAGCAGTACTTC.

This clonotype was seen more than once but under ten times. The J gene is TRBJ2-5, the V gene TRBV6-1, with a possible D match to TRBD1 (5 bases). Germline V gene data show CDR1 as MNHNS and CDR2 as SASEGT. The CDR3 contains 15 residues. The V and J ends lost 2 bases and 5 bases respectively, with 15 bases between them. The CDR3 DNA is TGTGCCAGCAGTGAAAGGGGTAGAGCCTCGGAGACCCAGTACTTC. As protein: CASSERGRASETQYF.

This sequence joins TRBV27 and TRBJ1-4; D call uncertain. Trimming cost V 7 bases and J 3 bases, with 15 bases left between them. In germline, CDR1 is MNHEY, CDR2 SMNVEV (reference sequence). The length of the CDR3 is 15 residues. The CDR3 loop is CASTQKWRPNEKLFF. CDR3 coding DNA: TGTGCCAGCACGCAGAAGTGGAGGCCTAATGAAAAACTGTTTTTT.

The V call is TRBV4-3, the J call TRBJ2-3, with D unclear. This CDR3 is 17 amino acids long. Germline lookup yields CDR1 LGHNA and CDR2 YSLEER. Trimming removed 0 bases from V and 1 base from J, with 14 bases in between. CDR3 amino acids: CASSQEFGGWGTDTQYF. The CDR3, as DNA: TGCGCCAGCAGCCAAGAGTTCGGTGGTTGGGGCACAGATACGCAGTATTTT.

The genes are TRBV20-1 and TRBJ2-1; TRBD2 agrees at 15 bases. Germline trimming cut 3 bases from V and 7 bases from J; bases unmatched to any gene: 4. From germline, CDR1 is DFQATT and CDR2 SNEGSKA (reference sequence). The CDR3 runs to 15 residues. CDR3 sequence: CSASGLAGGENEQFF. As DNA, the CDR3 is TGCAGTGCTAGTGGACTAGCGGGAGGGGAGAATGAGCAGTTCTTC.

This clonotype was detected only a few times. The CDR3 region has the DNA TGTGCCAGCAGCCTCACGGGACTTCGTTCCACTGAAGCTTTCTTT. This gives the protein CASSLTGLRSTEAFF. The V gene is TRBV5-5, the J gene TRBJ1-1, with D maybe TRBD1 (5 bases). Germline V CDR1 and CDR2: SGHKS, YYEKEE (reference sequence). The CDR3 covers 15 residues. V lost 4 bases and J lost 4, with 17 bases in between.

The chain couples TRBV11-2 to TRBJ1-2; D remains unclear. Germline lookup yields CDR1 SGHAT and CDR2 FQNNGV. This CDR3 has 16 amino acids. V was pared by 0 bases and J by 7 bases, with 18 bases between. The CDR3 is CASSLERGEFYGGYTF. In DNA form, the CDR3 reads TGTGCCAGCAGCTTAGAGCGCGGGGAATTCTATGGTGGCTACACCTTC.

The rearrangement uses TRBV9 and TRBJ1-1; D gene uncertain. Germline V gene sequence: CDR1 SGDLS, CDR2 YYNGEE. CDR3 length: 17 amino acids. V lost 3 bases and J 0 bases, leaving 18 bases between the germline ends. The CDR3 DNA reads TGTGCCAGCAGCGCCCGGGAAGGGTTTGCAGTGAACACTGAAGCTTTCTTT. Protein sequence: CASSAREGFAVNTEAFF.

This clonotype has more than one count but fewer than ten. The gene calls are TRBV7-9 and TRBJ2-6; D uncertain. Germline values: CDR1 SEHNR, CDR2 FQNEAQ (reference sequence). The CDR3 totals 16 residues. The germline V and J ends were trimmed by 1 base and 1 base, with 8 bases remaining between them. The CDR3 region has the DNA TGTGCCAGCAGCTTAGAGTTGGGATCTGGGGCCAACGTCCTGACTTTC. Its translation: CASSLELGSGANVLTF. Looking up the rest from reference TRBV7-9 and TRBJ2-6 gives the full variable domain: DTGVSQNPRHKITKRGQNVTFRCDPISEHNRLYWYRQTLGQGPEFLTYFQNEAQLEKSRLLSDRFSAERPKGSFSTLEIQRTEQGDSAMYLCASSLELGSGANVLTFGAGSRLTVL.

The CDR3 is CASSLVGIFVGAGELFF. CDR3 bases: TGTGCCAGCAGCTTAGTCGGGATCTTCGTGGGGGCCGGGGAGCTGTTTTTT. This chain connects TRBV7-2 to TRBJ2-2; D possibly matches TRBD1 or TRBD2 (5 bases each). V gave up 1 base and J gave up 6 bases, with 18 bases separating them. Looked up from germline, CDR1 is SGHTA and CDR2 is FQGNSA. CDR3 size: 17 residues. The variable domain in full, completed from reference TRBV7-2 and TRBJ2-2, reads GAGVSQSPSNKVTEKGKDVELRCDPISGHTALYWYRQSLGQGLEFLIYFQGNSAPDKSGLPSDRFSAERTGGSVSTLTIQRTQQEDSAVYLCASSLVGIFVGAGELFFGEGSRLTVL.

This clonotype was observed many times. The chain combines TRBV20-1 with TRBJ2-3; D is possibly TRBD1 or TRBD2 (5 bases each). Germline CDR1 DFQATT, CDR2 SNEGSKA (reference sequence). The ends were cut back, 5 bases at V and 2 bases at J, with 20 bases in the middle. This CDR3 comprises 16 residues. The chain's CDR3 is CSAPWDAALYTDTQYF. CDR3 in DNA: TGCAGTGCTCCCTGGGACGCCGCTCTATACACAGATACGCAGTATTTT.

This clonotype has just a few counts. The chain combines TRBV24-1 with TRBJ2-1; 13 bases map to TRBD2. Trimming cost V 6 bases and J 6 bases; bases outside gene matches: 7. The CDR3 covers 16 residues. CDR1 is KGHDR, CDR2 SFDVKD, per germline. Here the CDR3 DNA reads TGTGCCACCAGTCCGACCGGGACTAGCGGGACCAATGAGCAGTTCTTC. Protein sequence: CATSPTGTSGTNEQFF.

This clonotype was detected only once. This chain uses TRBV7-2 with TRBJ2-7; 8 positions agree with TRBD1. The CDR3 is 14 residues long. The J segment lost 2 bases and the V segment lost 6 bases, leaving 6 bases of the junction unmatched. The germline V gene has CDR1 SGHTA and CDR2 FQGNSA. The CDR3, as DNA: TGTGCCAGCAGGACGGACAGGGCCACCTACGAGCAGTACTTC. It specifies CASRTDRATYEQYF.

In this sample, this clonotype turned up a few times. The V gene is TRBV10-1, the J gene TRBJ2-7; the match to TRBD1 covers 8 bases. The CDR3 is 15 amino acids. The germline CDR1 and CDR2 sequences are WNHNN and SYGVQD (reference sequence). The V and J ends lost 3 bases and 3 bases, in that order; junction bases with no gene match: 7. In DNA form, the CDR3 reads TGCGCCAGCAGTGACCCCGGGACAGGAAGCTACGAGCAGTACTTC. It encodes CASSDPGTGSYEQYF.

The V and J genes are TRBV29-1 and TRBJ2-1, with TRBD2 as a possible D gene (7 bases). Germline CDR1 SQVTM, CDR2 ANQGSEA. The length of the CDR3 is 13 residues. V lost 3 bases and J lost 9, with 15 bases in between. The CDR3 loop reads CSVEGEGGSEQFF. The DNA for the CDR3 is TGCAGCGTTGAGGGGGAGGGGGGTAGTGAGCAGTTCTTC.

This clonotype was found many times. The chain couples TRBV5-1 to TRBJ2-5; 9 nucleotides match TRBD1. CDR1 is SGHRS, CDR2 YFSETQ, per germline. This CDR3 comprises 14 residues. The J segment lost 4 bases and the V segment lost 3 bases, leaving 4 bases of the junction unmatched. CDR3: CASSSGQGLETQYF. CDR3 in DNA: TGCGCCAGCAGCTCCGGACAGGGGCTAGAGACCCAGTACTTC.

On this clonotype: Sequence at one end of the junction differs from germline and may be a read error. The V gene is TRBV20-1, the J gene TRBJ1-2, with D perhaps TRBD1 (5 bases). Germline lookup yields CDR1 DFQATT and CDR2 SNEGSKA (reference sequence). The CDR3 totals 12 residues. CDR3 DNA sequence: TGCAGTGCTGGAGACAGCTCCTATGGCTACACCTTC. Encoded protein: CSAGDSSYGYTF.

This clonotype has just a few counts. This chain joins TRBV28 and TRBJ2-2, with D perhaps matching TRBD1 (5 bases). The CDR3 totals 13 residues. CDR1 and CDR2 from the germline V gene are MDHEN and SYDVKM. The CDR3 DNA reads TGTGCGACATGGGGCCCGAACACCGGGGAGCTGTTTTTT. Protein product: CATWGPNTGELFF.

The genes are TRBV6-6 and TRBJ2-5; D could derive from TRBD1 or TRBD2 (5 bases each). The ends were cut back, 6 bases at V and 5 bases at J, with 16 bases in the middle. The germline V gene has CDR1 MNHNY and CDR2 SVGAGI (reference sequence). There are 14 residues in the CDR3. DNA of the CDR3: TGTGCCAGCAGGAGGTTGGGAGAGGGGGAGACCCAGTACTTC. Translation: CASRRLGEGETQYF.

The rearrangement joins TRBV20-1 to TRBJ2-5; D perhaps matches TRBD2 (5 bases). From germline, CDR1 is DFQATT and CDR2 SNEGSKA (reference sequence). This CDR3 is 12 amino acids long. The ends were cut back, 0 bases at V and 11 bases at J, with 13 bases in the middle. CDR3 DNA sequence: TGCAGTGCTAGAGAGGGGAGTAATGAGCAGTACTTC. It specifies CSAREGSNEQYF.